This TCR beta chain is from a study of beta chain features in type 1 diabetes. Every bit of the isolated RNA underwent reverse transcription, so sequencing read expressed TCRB transcripts. Clones were read by immunoSEQ multiplex PCR, and TCRdb kept only the in-frame ones, dropping some. The sample has a few hundred thousand clones; around 12% are singletons. This receptor was taken from a man in his late teens or twenties in good health. Input material: naive CD4+ T cells from blood.

CDR3 nucleotide sequence: TGTGCCTGGAGCGCCACAGGGTACGAGCAGTACTTC. Translated: CAWSATGYEQYF. V is TRBV30 and J is TRBJ2-7; possible D gene TRBD1, 6 bases. V shed 3 bases and J shed 4 bases, with 10 bases lying between them. Looked up from germline, CDR1 is GTSNPN and CDR2 is SVGIG (reference sequence). The CDR3 length is 12 residues.